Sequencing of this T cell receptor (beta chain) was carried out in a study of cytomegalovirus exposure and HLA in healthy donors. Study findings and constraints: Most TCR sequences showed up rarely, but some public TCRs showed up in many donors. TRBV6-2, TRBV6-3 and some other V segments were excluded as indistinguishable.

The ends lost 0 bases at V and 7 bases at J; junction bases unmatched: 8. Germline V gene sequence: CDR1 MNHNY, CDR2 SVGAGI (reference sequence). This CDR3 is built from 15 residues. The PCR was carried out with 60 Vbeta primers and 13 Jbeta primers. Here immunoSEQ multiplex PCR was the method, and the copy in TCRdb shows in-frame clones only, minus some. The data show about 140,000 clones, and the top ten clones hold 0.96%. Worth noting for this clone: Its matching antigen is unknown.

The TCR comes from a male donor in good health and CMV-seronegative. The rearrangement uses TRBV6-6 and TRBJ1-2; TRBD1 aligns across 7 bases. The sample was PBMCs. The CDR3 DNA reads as TGTGCCAGCAGTTACTCAGGCGTGACAGGGAGTGGCTACACCTTC. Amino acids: CASSYSGVTGSGYTF.